This T cell receptor (beta chain) was captured in a study of regulatory T cells in long-lasting Graves disease. As to time point: newly diagnosed GD, antithyroid drugs for less than 3 months. TCR sequences were obtained from RNA taken from PBMCs. In its sample, this clonotype was seen a few times. Its antigen is unidentified. V lost 3 bases, J lost 7 bases, and 12 bases lay in between. The CDR3 is made up of 13 amino acids. Looked up from germline, CDR1 is DFQATT and CDR2 is SNEGSKA (reference sequence). Study observations and caveats: Persistent disease samples used TRBV28, TRBJ1-2 and TRBJ2-5 preferentially. Persistent Graves' patients showed less TCR diversity than newly diagnosed patients showed.

Arm-PCR of CDR3 regions and iRepertoire HTBI primers were the basis on which TCR beta libraries were built. Using its own MiXCR run on the multiplex PCR reads, TCRdb lists one record per CDR3 protein. Seen here are hundreds of thousands of distinct CDR3 sequences, about 16% observed once, and the top ten hold around 11%. The same specimen was also included in a second study, on T cells in Graves' hyperthyroidism and ophthalmopathy.

This TCR came from a man younger than 30 with Graves disease. The chain links TRBV20-1 to TRBJ1-4; D is undetermined. Material: peripheral blood mononuclear cells (PBMCs), obtained at new diagnosis, from a patient treated with antithyroid drugs. For the CDR3, the DNA is TGCAGTGCTAGGTTGCGGTGGGGTGAAAAACTGTTTTTT. Translating it yields CSARLRWGEKLFF.